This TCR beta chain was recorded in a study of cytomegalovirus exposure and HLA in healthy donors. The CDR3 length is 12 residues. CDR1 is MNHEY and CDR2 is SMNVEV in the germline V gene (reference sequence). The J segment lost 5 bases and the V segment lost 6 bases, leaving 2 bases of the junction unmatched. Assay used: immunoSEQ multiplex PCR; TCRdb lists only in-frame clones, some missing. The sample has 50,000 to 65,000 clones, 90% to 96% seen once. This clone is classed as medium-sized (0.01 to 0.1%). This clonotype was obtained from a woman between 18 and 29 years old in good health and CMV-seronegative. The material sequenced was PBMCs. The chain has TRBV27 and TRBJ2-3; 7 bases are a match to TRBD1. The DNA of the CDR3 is TGTGCCAGCAGAACAGGGGAAGATACGCAGTATTTT. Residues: CASRTGEDTQYF.